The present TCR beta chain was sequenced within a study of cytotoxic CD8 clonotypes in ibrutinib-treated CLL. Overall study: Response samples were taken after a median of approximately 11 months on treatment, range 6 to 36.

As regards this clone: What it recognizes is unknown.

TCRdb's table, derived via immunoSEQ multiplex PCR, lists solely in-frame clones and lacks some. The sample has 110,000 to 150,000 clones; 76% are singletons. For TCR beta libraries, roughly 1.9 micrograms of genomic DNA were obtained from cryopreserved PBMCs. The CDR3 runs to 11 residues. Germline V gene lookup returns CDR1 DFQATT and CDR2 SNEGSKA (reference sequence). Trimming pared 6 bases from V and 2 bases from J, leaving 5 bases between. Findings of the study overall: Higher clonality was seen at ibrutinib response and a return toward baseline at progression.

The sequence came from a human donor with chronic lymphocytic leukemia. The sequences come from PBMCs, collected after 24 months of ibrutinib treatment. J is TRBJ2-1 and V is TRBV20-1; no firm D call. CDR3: CSADPYNEQFF. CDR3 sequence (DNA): TGCAGTGCCGACCCCTACAATGAGCAGTTCTTC.